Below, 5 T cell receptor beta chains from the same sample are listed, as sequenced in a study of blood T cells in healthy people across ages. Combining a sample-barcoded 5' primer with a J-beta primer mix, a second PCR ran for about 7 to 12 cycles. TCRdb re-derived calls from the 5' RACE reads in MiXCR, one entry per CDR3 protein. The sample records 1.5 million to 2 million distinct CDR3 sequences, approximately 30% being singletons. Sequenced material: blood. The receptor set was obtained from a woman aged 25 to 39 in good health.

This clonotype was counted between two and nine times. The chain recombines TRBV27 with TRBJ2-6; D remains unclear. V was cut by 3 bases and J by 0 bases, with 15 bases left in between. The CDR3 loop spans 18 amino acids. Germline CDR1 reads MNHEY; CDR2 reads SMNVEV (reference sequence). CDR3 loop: CASSLGFLLSSGANVLTF. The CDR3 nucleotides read TGTGCCAGCAGTTTGGGATTTCTACTTTCCTCTGGGGCCAACGTCCTGACTTTC. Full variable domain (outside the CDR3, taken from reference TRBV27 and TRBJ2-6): EAQVTQNPRYLITVTGKKLTVTCSQNMNHEYMSWYRQDPGLGLRQIYYSMNVEVTDKGDVPEGYKVSRKEKRNFPLILESPSPNQTSLYFCASSLGFLLSSGANVLTFGAGSRLTVL.

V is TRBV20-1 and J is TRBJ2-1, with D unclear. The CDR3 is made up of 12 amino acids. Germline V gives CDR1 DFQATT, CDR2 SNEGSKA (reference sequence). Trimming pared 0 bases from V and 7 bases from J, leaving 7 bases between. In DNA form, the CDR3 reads TGCAGTGCTAGAGATGTGGTGAATGAGCAGTTCTTC. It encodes CSARDVVNEQFF.

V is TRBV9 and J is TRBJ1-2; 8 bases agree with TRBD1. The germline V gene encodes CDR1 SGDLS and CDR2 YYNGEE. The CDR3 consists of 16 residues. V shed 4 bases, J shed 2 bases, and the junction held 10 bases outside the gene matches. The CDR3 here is CASSHRRGRLNYGYTF. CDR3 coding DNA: TGTGCCAGCAGCCACCGCAGGGGGCGTTTAAACTATGGCTACACCTTC.

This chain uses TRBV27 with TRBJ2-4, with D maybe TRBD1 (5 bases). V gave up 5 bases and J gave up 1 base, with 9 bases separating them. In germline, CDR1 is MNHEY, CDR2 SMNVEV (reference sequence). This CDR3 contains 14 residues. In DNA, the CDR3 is TGTGCCAGCAGTCCGACAGCGGCCAAAAACATTCAGTACTTC. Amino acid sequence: CASSPTAAKNIQYF.

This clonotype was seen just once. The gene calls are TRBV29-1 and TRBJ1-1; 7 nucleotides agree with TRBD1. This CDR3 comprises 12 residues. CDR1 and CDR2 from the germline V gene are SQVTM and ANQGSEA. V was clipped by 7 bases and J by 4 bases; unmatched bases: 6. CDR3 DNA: TGCAGCGGTCGGAGGGACAGCACTGAAGCTTTCTTT. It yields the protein CSGRRDSTEAFF.